This T cell receptor (beta chain) was identified in a study of blood T cell repertoires in COVID-19. Germline CDR1 is SGHTA and CDR2 is FQGTGA. This CDR3 spans 14 amino acids. The V segment lost 5 bases and the J segment 10 bases; nucleotides outside the gene matches: 7. Method: immunoSEQ multiplex PCR; TCRdb's copy keeps in-frame clones and lacks some. The table includes over 100,000 clones, roughly 85% detected once. Sequenced: peripheral blood. The V and J genes are TRBV7-3 and TRBJ2-1; 11 positions match TRBD2. The TCR comes from a woman aged 60-75 years with acute or convalescent COVID-19. The CDR3 DNA reads as TGTGCCAGCAGCCTTAGCGGGGGGGCGGAGGAGCAGTTCTTC. Translation: CASSLSGGAEEQFF.